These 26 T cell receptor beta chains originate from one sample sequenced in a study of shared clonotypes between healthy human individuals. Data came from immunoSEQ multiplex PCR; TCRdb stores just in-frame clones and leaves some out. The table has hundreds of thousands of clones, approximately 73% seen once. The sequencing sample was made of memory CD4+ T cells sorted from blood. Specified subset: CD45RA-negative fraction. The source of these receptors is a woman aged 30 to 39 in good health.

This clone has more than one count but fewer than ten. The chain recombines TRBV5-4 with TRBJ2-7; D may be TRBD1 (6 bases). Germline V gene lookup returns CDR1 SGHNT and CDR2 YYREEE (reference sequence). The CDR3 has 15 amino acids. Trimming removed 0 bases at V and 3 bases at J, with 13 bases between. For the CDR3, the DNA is TGTGCCAGCAGCTTGGGGGGAAACAGGGTCTACGAGCAGTACTTC. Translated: CASSLGGNRVYEQYF.

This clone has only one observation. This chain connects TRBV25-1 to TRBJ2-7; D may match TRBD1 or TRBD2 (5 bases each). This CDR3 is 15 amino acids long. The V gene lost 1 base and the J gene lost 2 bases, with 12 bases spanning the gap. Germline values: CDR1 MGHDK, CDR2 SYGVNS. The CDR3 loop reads CASSESERTTYEQYF. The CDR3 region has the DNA TGTGCCAGCAGTGAATCGGAGCGGACAACCTACGAGCAGTACTTC.

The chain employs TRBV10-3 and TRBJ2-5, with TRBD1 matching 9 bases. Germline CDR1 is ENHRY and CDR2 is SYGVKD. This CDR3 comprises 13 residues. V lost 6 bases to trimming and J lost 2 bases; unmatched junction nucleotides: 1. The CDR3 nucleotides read TGTGCCATCAGGGGGACAGGGCAAGAGACCCAGTACTTC. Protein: CAIRGTGQETQYF.

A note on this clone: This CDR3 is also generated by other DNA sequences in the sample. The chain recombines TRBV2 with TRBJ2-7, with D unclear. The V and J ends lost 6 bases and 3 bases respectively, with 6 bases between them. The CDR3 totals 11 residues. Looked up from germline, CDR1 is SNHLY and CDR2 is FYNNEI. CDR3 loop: CASSILYEQYF. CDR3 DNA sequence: TGTGCCAGCAGCATCCTCTACGAGCAGTACTTC. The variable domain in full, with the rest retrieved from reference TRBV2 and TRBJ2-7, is EPEVTQTPSHQVTQMGQEVILRCVPISNHLYFYWYRQILGQKVEFLVSFYNNEISEKSEIFDDQFSVERPDGSNFTLKIRSTKLEDSAMYFCASSILYEQYFGPGTRLTVT.

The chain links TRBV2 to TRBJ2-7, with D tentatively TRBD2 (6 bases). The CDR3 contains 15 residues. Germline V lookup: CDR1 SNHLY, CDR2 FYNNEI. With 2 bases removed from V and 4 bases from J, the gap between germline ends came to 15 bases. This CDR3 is CASSEIGGVKYEQYF. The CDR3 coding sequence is TGTGCCAGCAGTGAAATCGGGGGAGTTAAGTACGAGCAGTACTTC.

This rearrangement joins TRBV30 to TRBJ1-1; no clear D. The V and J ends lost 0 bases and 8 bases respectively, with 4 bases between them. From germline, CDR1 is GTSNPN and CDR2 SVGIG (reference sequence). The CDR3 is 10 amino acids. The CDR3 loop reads CAWSVSEAFF. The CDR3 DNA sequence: TGTGCCTGGAGTGTATCAGAAGCTTTCTTT.

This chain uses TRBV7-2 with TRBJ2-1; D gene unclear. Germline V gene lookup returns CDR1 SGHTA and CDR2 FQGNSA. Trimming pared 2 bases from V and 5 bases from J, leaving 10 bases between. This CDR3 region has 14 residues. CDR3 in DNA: TGTGCCAGCAGCTTACTAGGACCCCACAATGAGCAGTTCTTC. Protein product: CASSLLGPHNEQFF.

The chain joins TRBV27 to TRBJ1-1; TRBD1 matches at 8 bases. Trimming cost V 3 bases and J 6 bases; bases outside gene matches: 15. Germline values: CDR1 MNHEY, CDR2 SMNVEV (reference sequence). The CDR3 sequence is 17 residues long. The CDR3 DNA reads TGTGCCAGCAGTTTCTATCGGGGGGTGACGACAGGGGCTGAAGCTTTCTTT. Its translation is CASSFYRGVTTGAEAFF.

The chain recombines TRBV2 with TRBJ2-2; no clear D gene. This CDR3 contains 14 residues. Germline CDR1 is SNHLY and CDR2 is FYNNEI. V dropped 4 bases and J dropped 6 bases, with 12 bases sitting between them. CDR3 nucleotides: TGTGCCAGCAGTGGACTCGATGTATCCGGGGAGCTGTTTTTT. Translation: CASSGLDVSGELFF.

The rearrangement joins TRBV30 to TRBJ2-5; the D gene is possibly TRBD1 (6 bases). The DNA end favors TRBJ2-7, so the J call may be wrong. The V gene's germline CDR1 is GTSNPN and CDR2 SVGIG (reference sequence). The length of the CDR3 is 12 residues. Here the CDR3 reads CAGTRSSYEQYF. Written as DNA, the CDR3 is TGTGCCGGGACACGGAGCTCCTACGAGCAGTACTTC.

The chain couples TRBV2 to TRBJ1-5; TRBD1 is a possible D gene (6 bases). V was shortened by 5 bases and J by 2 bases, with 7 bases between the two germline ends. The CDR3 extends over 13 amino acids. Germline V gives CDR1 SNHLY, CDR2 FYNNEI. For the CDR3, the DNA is TGTGCCAGCAGTTGGGGGCGCAATCAGCCCCAGCATTTT. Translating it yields CASSWGRNQPQHF. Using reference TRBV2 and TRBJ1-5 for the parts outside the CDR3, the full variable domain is EPEVTQTPSHQVTQMGQEVILRCVPISNHLYFYWYRQILGQKVEFLVSFYNNEISEKSEIFDDQFSVERPDGSNFTLKIRSTKLEDSAMYFCASSWGRNQPQHFGDGTRLSIL.

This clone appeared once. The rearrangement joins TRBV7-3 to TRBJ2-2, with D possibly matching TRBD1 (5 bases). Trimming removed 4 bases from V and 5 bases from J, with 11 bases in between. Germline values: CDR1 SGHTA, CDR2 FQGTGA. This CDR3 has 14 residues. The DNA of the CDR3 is TGTGCCAGCAGCTCAAAGCAGGGTACCGGGGAGCTGTTTTTT. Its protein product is CASSSKQGTGELFF.

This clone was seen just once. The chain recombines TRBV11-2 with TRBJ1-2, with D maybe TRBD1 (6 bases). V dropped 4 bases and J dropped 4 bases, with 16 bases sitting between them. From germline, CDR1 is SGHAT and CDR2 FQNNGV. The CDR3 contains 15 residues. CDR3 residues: CASSYGVGAAYGYTF. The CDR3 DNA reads TGTGCCAGCAGCTATGGGGTGGGGGCAGCCTATGGCTACACCTTC.

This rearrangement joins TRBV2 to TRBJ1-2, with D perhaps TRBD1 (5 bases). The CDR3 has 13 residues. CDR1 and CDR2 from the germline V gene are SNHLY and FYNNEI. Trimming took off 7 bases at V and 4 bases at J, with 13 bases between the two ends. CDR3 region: CASISQGSYGYTF. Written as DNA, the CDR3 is TGTGCCAGCATAAGTCAGGGCTCCTATGGCTACACCTTC.

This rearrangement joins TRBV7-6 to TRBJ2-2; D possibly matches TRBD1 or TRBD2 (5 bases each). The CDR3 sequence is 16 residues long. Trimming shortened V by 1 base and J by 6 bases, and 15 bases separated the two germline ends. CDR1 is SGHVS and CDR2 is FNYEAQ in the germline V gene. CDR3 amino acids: CASSLVPQGVAGELFF. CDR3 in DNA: TGTGCCAGCAGCTTAGTTCCCCAGGGAGTGGCCGGGGAGCTGTTTTTT.

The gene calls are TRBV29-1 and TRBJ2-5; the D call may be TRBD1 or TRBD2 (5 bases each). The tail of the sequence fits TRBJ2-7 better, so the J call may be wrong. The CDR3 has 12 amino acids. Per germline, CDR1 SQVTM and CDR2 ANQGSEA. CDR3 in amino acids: CSVGPDSYEQYF. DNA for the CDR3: TGCAGCGTGGGACCCGACTCCTACGAGCAGTACTTC.

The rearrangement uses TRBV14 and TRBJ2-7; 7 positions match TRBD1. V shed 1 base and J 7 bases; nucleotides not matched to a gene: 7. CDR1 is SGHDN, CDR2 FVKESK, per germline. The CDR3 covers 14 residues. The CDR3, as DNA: TGTGCCAGCAGCCAAGTTCGGGACAGCTCAGAGCAGTACTTC. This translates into CASSQVRDSSEQYF.

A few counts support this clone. CDR3 region: CASLGRQYSNQPQHF. In nucleotides, the CDR3 is TGTGCCAGCCTGGGGAGACAATATAGCAATCAGCCCCAGCATTTT. V usage is TRBV9 and J usage is TRBJ1-5; D is unresolved. CDR1 and CDR2 from the germline V gene are SGDLS and YYNGEE. The V and J ends lost 7 bases and 0 bases respectively, with 14 bases between them. The CDR3 sequence is 15 residues long.

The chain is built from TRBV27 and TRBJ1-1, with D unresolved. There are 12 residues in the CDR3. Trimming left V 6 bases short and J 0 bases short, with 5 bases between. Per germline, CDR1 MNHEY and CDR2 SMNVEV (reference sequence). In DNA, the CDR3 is TGTGCCAGCAGAAGAGTGAACACTGAAGCTTTCTTT. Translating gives CASRRVNTEAFF.

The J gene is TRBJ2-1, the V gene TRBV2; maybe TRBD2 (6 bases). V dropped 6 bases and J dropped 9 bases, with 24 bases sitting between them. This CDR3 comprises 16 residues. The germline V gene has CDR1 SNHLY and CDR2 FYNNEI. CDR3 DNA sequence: TGTGCCAGCAGAGGTTCGGCGGCGGGAATATCCCGTGAGCAGTTCTTC. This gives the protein CASRGSAAGISREQFF.

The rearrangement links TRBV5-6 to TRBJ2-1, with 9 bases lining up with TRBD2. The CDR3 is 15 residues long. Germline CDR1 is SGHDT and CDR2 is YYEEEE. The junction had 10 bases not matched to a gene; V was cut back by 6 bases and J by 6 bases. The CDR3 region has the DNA TGTGCCAGCACCCGGGGGCGGGAGGGGGTCAATGAGCAGTTCTTC. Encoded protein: CASTRGREGVNEQFF.

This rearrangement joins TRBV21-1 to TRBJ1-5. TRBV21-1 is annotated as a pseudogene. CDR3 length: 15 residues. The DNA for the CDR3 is TGTGCCAGGGAGGGAAGGGAAGATAGCAATCAGCCCCAGCATTTT. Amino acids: CAREGREDSNQPQHF.

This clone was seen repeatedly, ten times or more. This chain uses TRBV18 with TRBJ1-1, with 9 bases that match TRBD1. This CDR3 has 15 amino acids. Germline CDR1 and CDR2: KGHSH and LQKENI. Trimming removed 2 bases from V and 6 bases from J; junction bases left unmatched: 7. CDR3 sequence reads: CASSPSRDRVAEAFF. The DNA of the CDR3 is TGTGCCAGCTCACCAAGTCGGGACAGGGTCGCTGAAGCTTTCTTT.

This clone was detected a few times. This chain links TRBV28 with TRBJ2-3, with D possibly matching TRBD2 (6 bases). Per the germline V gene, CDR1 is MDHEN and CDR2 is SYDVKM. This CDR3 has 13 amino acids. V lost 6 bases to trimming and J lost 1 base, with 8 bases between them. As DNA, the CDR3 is TGTGCCAGCAGGCCTAGCGGCACAGATACGCAGTATTTT. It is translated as CASRPSGTDTQYF.

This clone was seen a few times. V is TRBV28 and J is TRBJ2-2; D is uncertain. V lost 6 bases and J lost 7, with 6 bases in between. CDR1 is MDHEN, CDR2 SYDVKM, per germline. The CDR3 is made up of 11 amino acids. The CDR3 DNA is TGTGCCAGCAGGACAATCGGGGAGCTGTTTTTT. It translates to CASRTIGELFF.

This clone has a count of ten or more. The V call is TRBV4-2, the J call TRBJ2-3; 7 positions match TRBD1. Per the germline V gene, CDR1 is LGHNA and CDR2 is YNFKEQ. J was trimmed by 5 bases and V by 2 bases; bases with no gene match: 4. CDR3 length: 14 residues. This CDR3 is CASSQQGVEDTQYF. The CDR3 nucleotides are TGTGCCAGCAGCCAACAGGGGGTCGAAGATACGCAGTATTTT.